A selection of T cell receptor beta chains follows, all from one sample in a study of blood T cell repertoires in COVID-19. Generated by immunoSEQ multiplex PCR, the TCRdb table keeps only in-frame clones and is missing some. Among just over 300,000 clones listed, almost 90% were seen once. Material: PBMCs or T cells enriched from blood (not recorded which). Receptors originate from a woman between 18 and 30 years old with acute COVID-19. Both conserved end residues are part of each CDR3. The D gene is left open where the match is weak. A clone size is listed for some rows: how often the clone was seen (once, few, many), or a class if it is expanded.

J gene,V gene,D gene,clone size,CDR3 DNA,CDR3 protein
TRBJ1-3,TRBV28,NA,NA,TGTGCCAGCAATTCCCTGGGAGAGTTTTTCTCTGGAAACACCATATATTTT,CASNSLGEFFSGNTIYF
TRBJ1-2,TRBV27,NA,NA,TGTGCCAGCAGTCCTTTGGACTGGGAAGGCTACACCTTC,CASSPLDWEGYTF
TRBJ2-2,TRBV14,NA,NA,TGTGCCAGCAGCCATAGAATTGGCGGGGAGCTGTTTTTT,CASSHRIGGELFF
TRBJ2-3,TRBV5-1,TRBD2,NA,TGCGCCAGCAGCGTGGTCAGTAGCGGGGGGGCAGATACGCAGTATTTT,CASSVVSSGGADTQYF
TRBJ2-3,TRBV2,NA,NA,NA,CASGWGRGAFYF
TRBJ1-1,TRBV30,NA,NA,TGTGCCTGGAGCGGACTAAGCGGGGGGGGTATGAACACTGAAGCTTTCTTT,CAWSGLSGGGMNTEAFF
TRBJ2-3,TRBV19,NA,NA,TGTGCCAGTAGTCCTTCCGTCACAGATACGCAGTATTTT,CASSPSVTDTQYF
TRBJ1-1,TRBV5-4,TRBD1,NA,TGTGCCAGCAGCCTTGACAGGGTCACTGAAGCTTTCTTT,CASSLDRVTEAFF
TRBJ1-1,TRBV3-1/TRBV3-2,NA,NA,TGTGCCAGCAGCCCCAACGAACTCACTGAAGCTTTCTTT,CASSPNELTEAFF
TRBJ2-7,TRBV28,TRBD2,NA,TGTGCCAGCAGTTTAACCAGCGGGAGAGCCGAGCAGTACTTC,CASSLTSGRAEQYF
TRBJ2-1,TRBV6-5,NA,NA,TGTGCCAGCAGTTACCGGGCCGGGGTTCAAAATGAGCAGTTCTTC,CASSYRAGVQNEQFF
TRBJ1-5,TRBV24-1,NA,NA,TGTGCCACCAGTGAACTGAGCAATCAGCCCCAGCATTTT,CATSELSNQPQHF
TRBJ2-5,TRBV2,NA,NA,TGTGCCAGCAACCCAGAAGAGACCCAGTACTTC,CASNPEETQYF
TRBJ1-4,TRBV3-1/TRBV3-2,NA,NA,TGTGCCAGCAGCCAAGGGAGGGAGGGTAGCGGAAAACTGTTTTTT,CASSQGREGSGKLFF
TRBJ1-5,TRBV18,NA,once,TGTGCCAGCACCGGGGGACCCGGGGCGCCCCAGCATTTT,CASTGGPGAPQHF
TRBJ2-7,TRBV15,NA,few,TGTGCCACCCGGGACTCGTCCTACGAGCAGTACTTC,CATRDSSYEQYF
TRBJ1-3,TRBV5-1,TRBD1,once,TGCGCCAGCAGCTTGGCCGGGACAGCCTCTAGCTCTGGAAACACCATATATTTT,CASSLAGTASSSGNTIYF
TRBJ2-5,TRBV5-1,TRBD2,once,TGCGCCAGCAGCTTGGCCTGGGCTAGCGGGAGTGAAGAGACCCAGTACTTC,CASSLAWASGSEETQYF
TRBJ1-1,TRBV29-1,NA,NA,TGCAGCGTTTCTCGGGTGTTGTTGAGCACTGAAGCTTTCTTT,CSVSRVLLSTEAFF
TRBJ1-3,TRBV5-1,NA,NA,TGCGCCAGCAGCTCGACACCTCGGGATCTTCCTCCTGGAAACACCATATATTTT,CASSSTPRDLPPGNTIYF
TRBJ1-2,TRBV5-1,NA,NA,TGCGCCAGCACCCCCAGATCGGGCTATGGCTACACCTTC,CASTPRSGYGYTF
TRBJ2-7,TRBV29-1,TRBD2,NA,TGCAGCGTTGAAGGTCTAGCGGGAGGAGGGGATTACGAGCAGTACTTC,CSVEGLAGGGDYEQYF
TRBJ1-4,TRBV28,NA,NA,TGTGCCAGCACCTTCAGCCGCGGGGGGCGGGGAAGAAGAGAAAAACTGTTTTTT,CASTFSRGGRGRREKLFF
TRBJ2-2,TRBV6-1,NA,NA,TGTGCCAGCAGTGAAGGACTCCAACCCACCGCCACCGGGGAGCTGTTTTTT,CASSEGLQPTATGELFF
TRBJ2-7,TRBV6-5,NA,NA,TGTGCCAGCAGTTACTCGGGTGGGCTGGCTTACGAGCAGTACTTC,CASSYSGGLAYEQYF
TRBJ1-2,TRBV9,NA,NA,TGTGCCAGCAGCGTGGACAGTTTCTATGGCTACACCTTC,CASSVDSFYGYTF
TRBJ2-5,TRBV7-3,TRBD2,NA,TGTGCCAGCAGCGTTACCGGGGGACTAGCTGACTTGAAGCTAAAAGAGACCCAGTACTTC,CASSVTGGLADLKLKETQYF
TRBJ2-1,TRBV7-6,TRBD2,NA,TGTGCCAGCAGCCCCGCCGCGGGAGGGTACAATGAGCAGTTCTTC,CASSPAAGGYNEQFF
TRBJ1-1,TRBV6-5,TRBD1,NA,TGTGCCAGCAGTTTACGGACAGGGAATACTGAAGCTTTCTTT,CASSLRTGNTEAFF
TRBJ1-4,TRBV29-1,NA,NA,TGCAGCGTTGAAGAATCCGGGGGTAATGAAAAACTGTTTTTT,CSVEESGGNEKLFF
TRBJ1-5,TRBV28,TRBD1,NA,TGTGCCAGCAGTTTGCAGGGGGCGAGTCAGCCCCAGCATTTT,CASSLQGASQPQHF
TRBJ1-1,TRBV9,TRBD1,NA,TGTGCCAGCAGCTCCGTGCCAGGGGGCCGAATGAACACTGAAGCTTTCTTT,CASSSVPGGRMNTEAFF
TRBJ2-3,TRBV5-4,NA,NA,TGTGCCAGCAGCTTGGGGGGGGGCGGATCAGATACGCAGTATTTT,CASSLGGGGSDTQYF
TRBJ2-1,TRBV7-9,NA,NA,TGTGCCAGCAGCCCCCCTTGGGGCGGGACGTACAATGAGCAGTTCTTC,CASSPPWGGTYNEQFF
TRBJ2-7,TRBV6-5,NA,once,TGTGCCAGCAGTTACTACCCAGGGGTCTCCTACGAGCAGTACTTC,CASSYYPGVSYEQYF